The 3 T cell receptor beta chains below come from one sample, sequenced in a study of beta chain features in type 1 diabetes. Whole-study results and caveats: Researchers report that Type 1 diabetes patients had moderately but significantly shorter TCRB CDR3s across all four CD4+ subsets.

No antigen has been assigned to these receptors. Expressed TCRB transcripts were sequenced because the isolated RNA had all been reverse transcribed beforehand. Some clones are missing from TCRdb's copy, which holds only in-frame ones; the method was immunoSEQ multiplex PCR. The table includes hundreds of thousands of clones, roughly an eighth detected once. Sequenced: naive CD4+ T cells from blood. The receptor set was obtained from a man younger than 40 with type 1 diabetes.

This clone turned up a few times. The chain links TRBV28 to TRBJ2-5; 12 nucleotides align to TRBD1. CDR1 is MDHEN and CDR2 is SYDVKM in the germline V gene. With 6 bases clipped from V and 4 bases from J, the junction kept 6 bases outside the gene matches. CDR3 length: 15 amino acids. The CDR3 protein is CASSLGQGATETQYF. The DNA of the CDR3 is TGTGCCAGCAGCCTGGGACAGGGGGCAACAGAGACCCAGTACTTC.

The chain joins TRBV5-1 to TRBJ1-1, with D possibly TRBD1 on 5 matching bases. V lost 4 bases, J lost 1 base, and 11 bases lay in between. CDR1 and CDR2 (germline): SGHRS, YFSETQ. The length of the CDR3 is 14 residues. In DNA, the CDR3 is TGCGCCAGCAGCGGAAAGACAGAGAACACTGAAGCTTTCTTT. Its protein is CASSGKTENTEAFF.

V gene TRBV30 combines with J gene TRBJ2-1; 12 nucleotides align to TRBD2. The CDR3 is 14 amino acids. V dropped 3 bases and J dropped 9; count of bases not matched to a gene: 6. The germline V gene encodes CDR1 GTSNPN and CDR2 SVGIG (reference sequence). CDR3: CAWRTSGSQGEQFF. The CDR3 DNA sequence: TGTGCCTGGAGGACTAGCGGGAGTCAGGGTGAGCAGTTCTTC. Full variable domain (missing parts from reference TRBV30 and TRBJ2-1): SQTIHQWPATLVQPVGSPLSLECTVEGTSNPNLYWYRQAAGRGLQLLFYSVGIGQISSEVPQNLSASRPQDRQFILSSKKLLLSDSGFYLCAWRTSGSQGEQFFGPGTRLTVL.